The T cell receptor beta chain described here comes from a study of blood T cell repertoires in COVID-19. On the study more broadly: Donors in the United States, Italy and Spain gave samples during acute or convalescent COVID-19. From T cells, B-cell-depleted T cells, or PBMCs came the material, which was cDNA or gDNA.

This CDR3 comprises 13 residues. Trimming shortened V by 0 bases and J by 5 bases, and 5 bases separated the two germline ends. The germline V gene has CDR1 SGDLS and CDR2 YYNGEE. As processed by the authors: By means of reference gene primer amplification, nucleated cell counts were estimated. The table came from immunoSEQ multiplex PCR; TCRdb's copy has only in-frame clones and leaves some out. Clone size and V and J calls were adopted from that table, with D and trimming inferred from the DNA. The sample has about 94,000 clones; about 80% are singletons. This receptor was obtained from a man aged 60 to 75 with acute or convalescent COVID-19. V usage is TRBV9 and J usage is TRBJ2-2; D is ambiguous. The source material was peripheral blood. The DNA for the CDR3 is TGTGCCAGCAGCGTAGGAACTACCGGGGAGCTGTTTTTT. Protein sequence: CASSVGTTGELFF.